The rows below give T cell receptor beta chains drawn from one sample of a study of regulatory T cells in long-lasting Graves disease. TCRdb re-derived calls from the multiplex PCR reads in MiXCR, one entry per CDR3 protein. The sample includes 350,000 to 550,000 distinct CDR3 sequences, roughly 15% of them seen just once. The same sample was also studied in work on T cells in Graves' hyperthyroidism and ophthalmopathy.

The sequenced sample was peripheral blood mononuclear cells (PBMCs), obtained at new diagnosis, from a patient treated with antithyroid drugs. Receptors originate from a woman between 45 and 60 years old with Graves disease. Both conserved end residues are part of each CDR3. Fields, in order: J gene, D gene, V gene, clone size, CDR3 DNA, CDR3 protein. A D gene is named only where the DNA matches it firmly. Clone size is not always given. Where it is, it says once, few, many or a class for expanded clones.

>TRBJ1-1|TRBD1|TRBV3-1|-
TGTGCCAGCAGCCACACAGGGGGCATGGGGAACACTGAAGCTTTCTTT
CASSHTGGMGNTEAFF
>TRBJ2-7|-|TRBV10-3|few
TGTGCCATCAGTGACACTTTGGGGAAGGGCGAGCAGTACTTC
CAISDTLGKGEQYF
>TRBJ2-7|TRBD1|TRBV11-2|-
TGTGCCAGCAGCTTAGATCGTTGGGGACAGGGGGCTAACGAGCAGTACTTC
CASSLDRWGQGANEQYF
>TRBJ1-6|-|TRBV10-1|-
TGCGCCAGCCCCTGGGAGGGCTCCTATAATTCACCCCTCCACTTT
CASPWEGSYNSPLHF
>TRBJ2-3|-|TRBV7-9|many
TGTGCCAGCAGCGCAAGGAACCGGGACACCACAGATACGCAGTATTTT
CASSARNRDTTDTQYF
>TRBJ2-7|-|TRBV20-1|-
TGCAGTGCTAGAGATTGGGCAGTCGACTACGAGCAGTACTTC
CSARDWAVDYEQYF
>TRBJ2-2|-|TRBV13|-
TGTGCCAGCAGAGCCCATGGAGCGGCGAACACCGGGGAGCTGTTTTTT
CASRAHGAANTGELFF
>TRBJ1-3|-|TRBV20-1|many
TGCAGTGCTAGAGAATCTACTGGAAACACCATATATTTT
CSARESTGNTIYF
>TRBJ1-2|TRBD1|TRBV30|many
TGTGCCTGGAGTATAGGGGGCGCGGGGAGCTATGGCTACACCTTC
CAWSIGGAGSYGYTF
>TRBJ1-5|-|TRBV2|many
TGTGCCAGCAGTTGGTCAGGGGTCAATCAGCCCCAGCATTTT
CASSWSGVNQPQHF
>TRBJ1-6|-|TRBV7-9|few
TGTGCCAGCAGCCGGGCAGGAGATTATAATTCACCCCTCCACTTT
CASSRAGDYNSPLHF
>TRBJ2-3|-|TRBV25-1|-
TGTGCCAGCAGTGGGTCGGCTGGGCCCACAGATACGCAGTATTTT
CASSGSAGPTDTQYF
>TRBJ1-3|-|TRBV6-2/TRBV6-3|-
TGTGCCAGCAGGCGGGGCGGACTCTCTGGAAACACCATATATTTT
CASRRGGLSGNTIYF
>TRBJ1-3|-|TRBV18|few
TGTGCCAGCTCACGACTGACAGGCTCTGGAAACACCATATATTTT
CASSRLTGSGNTIYF
>TRBJ1-1|TRBD1|TRBV7-2|many
TGTGCCAGCAGCACACAGGGGGGCACTGAAGCTTTCTTT
CASSTQGGTEAFF
>TRBJ1-1|TRBD1|TRBV2|many
TGTGCCAGCAGCATCCACAGGGGGCAGAACACTGAAGCTTTCTTT
CASSIHRGQNTEAFF
>TRBJ2-7|-|TRBV18|many
TGTGCCAGCTCACCAGACGGGGTCTCCTACGAGCAGTACTTC
CASSPDGVSYEQYF
>TRBJ2-1|-|TRBV5-8|many
TGTGCCAGCAGCCTGACAGAATCCAATGAGCAGTTCTTC
CASSLTESNEQFF
>TRBJ2-5|TRBD1|TRBV27|-
TGTGCCAGCATGCGGACAGGGGCTCTGGGGGAGACCCAGTACTTC
CASMRTGALGETQYF
>TRBJ2-1|-|TRBV7-6|many
TGTGCCAAGACCAATGGGCTCACCGACTCCTACAATGAGCAGTTCTTC
CAKTNGLTDSYNEQFF
>TRBJ2-3|TRBD2|TRBV10-1|-
TGCGCCAGCAGTAATTTAGCGGGAGGGACAGATACGCAGTATTTT
CASSNLAGGTDTQYF
>TRBJ1-1|-|TRBV15|many
TGTGCCACCAGCCGGGACCGAACCTATGAAGCTTTCTTT
CATSRDRTYEAFF
>TRBJ2-5|TRBD1|TRBV7-2|many
TGTGCCAGCAGTTCCGGGACAGTACACTGGTACCAAGAGACCCAGTACTTC
CASSSGTVHWYQETQYF
>TRBJ2-1|-|TRBV5-1|many
TGCGCCAGCAGCTTGGTAGCGGAGGCCTACAATGAGCAGTTCTTC
CASSLVAEAYNEQFF
>TRBJ2-3|-|TRBV7-9|few
TGTGCCAGCAGCTTAGATTTCGCAGATACGCAGTATTTT
CASSLDFADTQYF
>TRBJ2-3|TRBD2|TRBV27|many
TGTGCCAGCAGCCTAGAAGCGGGAGGCACAGATACGCAGTATTTT
CASSLEAGGTDTQYF
>TRBJ1-5|-|TRBV10-1|-
TGCGCCAGCAGGAGCCCGAATAGCAATCAGCCCCAGCATTTT
CASRSPNSNQPQHF